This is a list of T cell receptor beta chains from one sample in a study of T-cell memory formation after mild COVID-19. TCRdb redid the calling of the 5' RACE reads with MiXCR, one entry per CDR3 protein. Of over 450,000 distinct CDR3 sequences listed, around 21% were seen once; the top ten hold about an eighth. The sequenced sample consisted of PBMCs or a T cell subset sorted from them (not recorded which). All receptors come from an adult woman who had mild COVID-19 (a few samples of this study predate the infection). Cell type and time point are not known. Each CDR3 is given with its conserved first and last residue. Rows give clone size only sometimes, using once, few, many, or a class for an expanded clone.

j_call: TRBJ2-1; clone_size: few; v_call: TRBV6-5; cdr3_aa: CASSLSAGNEQFF
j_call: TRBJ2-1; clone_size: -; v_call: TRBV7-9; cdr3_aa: CASMPSLSYNEQFF
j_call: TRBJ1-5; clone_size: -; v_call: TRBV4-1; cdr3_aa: CASSRTDRNQPQHF
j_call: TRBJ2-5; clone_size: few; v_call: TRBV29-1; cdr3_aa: CSSVGNNEETQYF
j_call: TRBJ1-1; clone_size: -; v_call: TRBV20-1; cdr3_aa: CSASPGGTEAFF
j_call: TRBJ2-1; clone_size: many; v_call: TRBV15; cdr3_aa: CATSRLDRGSYNEQFF
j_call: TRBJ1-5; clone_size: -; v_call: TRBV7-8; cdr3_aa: CASSLLLASNQPQHF
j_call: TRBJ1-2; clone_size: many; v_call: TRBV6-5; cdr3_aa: CASSPSADYGYTF
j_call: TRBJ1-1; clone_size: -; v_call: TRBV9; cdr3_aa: CASSVRLNTEAFF
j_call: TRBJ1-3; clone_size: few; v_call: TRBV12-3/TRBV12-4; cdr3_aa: CASKRGSGNTIYF
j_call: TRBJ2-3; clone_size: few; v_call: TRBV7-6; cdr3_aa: CASSFELAGGTDTQYF
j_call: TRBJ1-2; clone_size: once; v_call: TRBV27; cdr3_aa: CASSIRTGSGYTF
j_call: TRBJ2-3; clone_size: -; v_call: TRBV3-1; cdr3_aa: CASSQDSGGATQYF
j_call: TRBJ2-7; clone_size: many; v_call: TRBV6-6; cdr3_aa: CASSYSNGGEQYF
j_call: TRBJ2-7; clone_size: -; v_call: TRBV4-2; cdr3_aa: CASSQDGTVGEKQYF
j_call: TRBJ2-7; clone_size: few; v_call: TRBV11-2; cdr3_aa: CASSLSPPSSGTSYEQYF
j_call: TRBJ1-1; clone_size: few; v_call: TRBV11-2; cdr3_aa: CASSLVVPNTEAFF
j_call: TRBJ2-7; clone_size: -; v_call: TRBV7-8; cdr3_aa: CASSLAWDLAPSSYEQYF
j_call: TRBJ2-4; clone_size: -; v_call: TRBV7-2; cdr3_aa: CASSPLISGRGSVQYF
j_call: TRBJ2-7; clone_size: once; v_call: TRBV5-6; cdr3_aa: CASSRRRSAGTVKEQYF